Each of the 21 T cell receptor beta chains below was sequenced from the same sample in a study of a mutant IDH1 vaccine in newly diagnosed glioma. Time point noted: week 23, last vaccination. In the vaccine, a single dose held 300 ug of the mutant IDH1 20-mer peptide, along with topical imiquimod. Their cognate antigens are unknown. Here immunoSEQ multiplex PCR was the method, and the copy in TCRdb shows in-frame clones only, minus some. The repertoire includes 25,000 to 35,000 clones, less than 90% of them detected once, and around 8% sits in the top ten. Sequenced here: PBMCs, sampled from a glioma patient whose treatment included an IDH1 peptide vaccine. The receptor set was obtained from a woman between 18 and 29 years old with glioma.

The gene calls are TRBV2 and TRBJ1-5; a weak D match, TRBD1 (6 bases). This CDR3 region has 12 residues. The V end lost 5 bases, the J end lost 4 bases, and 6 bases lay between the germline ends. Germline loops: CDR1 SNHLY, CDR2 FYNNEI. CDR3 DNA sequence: TGTGCCAGCAGTACAGGGAATCAGCCCCAGCATTTT. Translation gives CASSTGNQPQHF.

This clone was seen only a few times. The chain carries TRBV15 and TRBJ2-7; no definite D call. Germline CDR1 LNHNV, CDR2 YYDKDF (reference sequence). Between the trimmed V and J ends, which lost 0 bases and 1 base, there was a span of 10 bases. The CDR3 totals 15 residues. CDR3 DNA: TGTGCCACCAGCAGAGAACGAGCGATATCCTACGAGCAGTACTTC. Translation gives CATSRERAISYEQYF.

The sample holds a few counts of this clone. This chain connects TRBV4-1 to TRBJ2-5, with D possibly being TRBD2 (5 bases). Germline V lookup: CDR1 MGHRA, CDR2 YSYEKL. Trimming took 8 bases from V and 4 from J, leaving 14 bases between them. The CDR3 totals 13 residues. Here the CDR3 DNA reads TGCGCCAGCCACGGGATTGGAGGAGAGACCCAGTACTTC. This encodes CASHGIGGETQYF.

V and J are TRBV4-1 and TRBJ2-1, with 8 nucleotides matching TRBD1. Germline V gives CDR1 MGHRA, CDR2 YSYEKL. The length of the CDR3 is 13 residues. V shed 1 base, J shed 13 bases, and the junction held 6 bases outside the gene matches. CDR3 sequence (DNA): TGCGCCAGCAGCCAAGCATCAGGGGGCGATCAGTTCTTC. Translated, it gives CASSQASGGDQFF.

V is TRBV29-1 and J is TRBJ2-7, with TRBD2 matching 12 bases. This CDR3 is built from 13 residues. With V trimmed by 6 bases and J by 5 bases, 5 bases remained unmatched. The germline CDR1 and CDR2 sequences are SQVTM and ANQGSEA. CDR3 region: CSVLAGGRNEQYF. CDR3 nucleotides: TGCAGCGTCCTAGCGGGAGGGAGGAACGAGCAGTACTTC.

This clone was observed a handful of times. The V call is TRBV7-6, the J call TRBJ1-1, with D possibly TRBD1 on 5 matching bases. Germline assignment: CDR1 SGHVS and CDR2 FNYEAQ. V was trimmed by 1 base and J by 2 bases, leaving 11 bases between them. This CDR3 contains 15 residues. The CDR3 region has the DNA TGTGCCAGCAGCTTAGTTCGGGGCGATAACACTGAAGCTTTCTTT. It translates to CASSLVRGDNTEAFF.

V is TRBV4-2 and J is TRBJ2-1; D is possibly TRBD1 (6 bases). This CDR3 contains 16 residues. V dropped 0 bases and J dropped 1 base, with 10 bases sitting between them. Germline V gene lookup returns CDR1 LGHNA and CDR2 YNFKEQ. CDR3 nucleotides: TGTGCCAGCAGCCAAGATCTAGGGGGATCCTACAATGAGCAGTTCTTC. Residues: CASSQDLGGSYNEQFF.

CDR3 protein: CAWSLRGGYGYTF. Here the CDR3 DNA reads TGTGCCTGGAGCCTCAGGGGCGGCTATGGCTACACCTTC. This chain uses TRBV30 with TRBJ1-2, with D perhaps TRBD1 (6 bases). Trimming shortened V by 3 bases and J by 4 bases, and 12 bases separated the two germline ends. Germline CDR1 GTSNPN, CDR2 SVGIG (reference sequence). There are 13 residues in the CDR3.

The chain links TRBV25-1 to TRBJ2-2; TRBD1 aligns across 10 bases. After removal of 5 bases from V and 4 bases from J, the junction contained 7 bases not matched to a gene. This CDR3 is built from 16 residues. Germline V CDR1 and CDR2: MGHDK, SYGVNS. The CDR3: CASSPHGQGVTGELFF. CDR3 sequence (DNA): TGTGCCAGCAGTCCCCACGGACAGGGGGTCACCGGGGAGCTGTTTTTT.

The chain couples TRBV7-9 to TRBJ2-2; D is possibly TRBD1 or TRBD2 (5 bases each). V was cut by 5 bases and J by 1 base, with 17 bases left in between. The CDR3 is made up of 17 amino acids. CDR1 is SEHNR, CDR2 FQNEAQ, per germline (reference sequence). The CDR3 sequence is CASSPTGTRGNTGELFF. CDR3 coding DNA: TGTGCCAGCAGCCCAACCGGGACCCGAGGGAACACCGGGGAGCTGTTTTTT.

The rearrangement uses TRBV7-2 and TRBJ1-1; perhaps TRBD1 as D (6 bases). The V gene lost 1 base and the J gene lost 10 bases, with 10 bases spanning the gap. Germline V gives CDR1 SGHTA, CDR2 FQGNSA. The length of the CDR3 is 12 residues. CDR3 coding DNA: TGTGCCAGCAGCTTAGATTTAGGGGGAGCTTTCTTT. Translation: CASSLDLGGAFF.

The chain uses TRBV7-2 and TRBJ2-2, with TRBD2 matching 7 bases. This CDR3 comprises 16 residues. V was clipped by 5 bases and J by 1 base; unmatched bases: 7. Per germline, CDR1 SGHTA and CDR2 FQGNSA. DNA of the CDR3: TGTGCCAGCAGCCCCCGGGCTAGCGGGAACACCGGGGAGCTGTTTTTT. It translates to CASSPRASGNTGELFF.

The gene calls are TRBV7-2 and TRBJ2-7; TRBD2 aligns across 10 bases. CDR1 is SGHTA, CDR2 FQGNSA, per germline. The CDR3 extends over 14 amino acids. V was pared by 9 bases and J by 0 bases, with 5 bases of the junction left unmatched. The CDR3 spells CASGKREGSYEQYF. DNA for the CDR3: TGTGCCAGTGGGAAGCGGGAGGGCTCCTACGAGCAGTACTTC. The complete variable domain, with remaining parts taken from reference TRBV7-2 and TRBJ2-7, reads GAGVSQSPSNKVTEKGKDVELRCDPISGHTALYWYRQSLGQGLEFLIYFQGNSAPDKSGLPSDRFSAERTGGSVSTLTIQRTQQEDSAVYLCASGKREGSYEQYFGPGTRLTVT.

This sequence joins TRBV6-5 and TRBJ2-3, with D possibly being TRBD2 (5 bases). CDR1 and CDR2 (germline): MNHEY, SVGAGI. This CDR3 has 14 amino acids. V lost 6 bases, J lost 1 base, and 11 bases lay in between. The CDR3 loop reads CASSLARGTDTQYF. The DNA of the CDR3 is TGTGCCAGCAGCCTCGCGCGGGGCACAGATACGCAGTATTTT.

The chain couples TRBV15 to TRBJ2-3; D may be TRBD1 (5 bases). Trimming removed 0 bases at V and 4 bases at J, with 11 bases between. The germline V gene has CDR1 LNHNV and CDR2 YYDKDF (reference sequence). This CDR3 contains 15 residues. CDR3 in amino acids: CATSREKGFPDTQYF. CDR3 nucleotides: TGTGCCACCAGCAGAGAAAAGGGGTTTCCAGATACGCAGTATTTT.

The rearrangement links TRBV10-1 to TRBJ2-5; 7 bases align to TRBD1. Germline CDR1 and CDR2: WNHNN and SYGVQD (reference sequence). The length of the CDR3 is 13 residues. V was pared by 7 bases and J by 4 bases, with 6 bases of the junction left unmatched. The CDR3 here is CASIGSGGETQYF. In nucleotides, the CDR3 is TGCGCCAGCATCGGGTCAGGGGGAGAGACCCAGTACTTC.

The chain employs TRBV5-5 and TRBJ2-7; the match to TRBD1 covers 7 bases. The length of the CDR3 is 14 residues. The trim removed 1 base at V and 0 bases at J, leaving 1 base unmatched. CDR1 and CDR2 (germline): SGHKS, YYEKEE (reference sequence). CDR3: CASSLTGDSYEQYF. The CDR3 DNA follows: TGTGCCAGCAGCTTGACAGGGGACTCCTACGAGCAGTACTTC.

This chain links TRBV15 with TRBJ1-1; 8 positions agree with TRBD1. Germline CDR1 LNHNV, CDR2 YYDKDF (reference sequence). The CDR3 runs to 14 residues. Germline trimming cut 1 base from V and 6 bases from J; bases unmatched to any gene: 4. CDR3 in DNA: TGTGCCACCAGCAGAGCCAGGACAGGGTCTGAAGCTTTCTTT. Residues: CATSRARTGSEAFF.

The chain's CDR3 is CASRQGAGGNTIYF. The CDR3 DNA reads as TGTGCCAGCAGGCAGGGGGCAGGTGGAAACACCATATATTTT. The chain employs TRBV6-5 and TRBJ1-3; 8 bases are shared with TRBD1. The CDR3 contains 14 residues. Germline V gives CDR1 MNHEY, CDR2 SVGAGI. J gave up 3 bases and V 6 bases, and 4 bases lay outside the gene matches.

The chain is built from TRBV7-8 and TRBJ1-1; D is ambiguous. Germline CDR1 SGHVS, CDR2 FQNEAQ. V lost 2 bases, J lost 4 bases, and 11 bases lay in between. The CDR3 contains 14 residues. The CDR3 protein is CASSLTEEATEAFF. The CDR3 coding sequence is TGTGCCAGCAGCTTAACAGAAGAGGCCACTGAAGCTTTCTTT.

Written as DNA, the CDR3 is TGTGCCAGCAGCATACGACAGCTTGAAAAACTGTTTTTT. Translating gives CASSIRQLEKLFF. The chain joins TRBV5-5 to TRBJ1-4; the D gene is possibly TRBD1 (5 bases). V was shortened by 4 bases and J by 7 bases, with 11 bases between the two germline ends. Germline V gives CDR1 SGHKS, CDR2 YYEKEE (reference sequence). The CDR3 extends over 13 amino acids.